This T cell receptor (beta chain) was documented in a study of T-cell reconstitution after alpha-beta-depleted transplantation in children. Preparation of the TCRbeta library was carried out with unique molecular identifiers. TCRdb itself ran the PCR reads through MiXCR, one entry per CDR3 protein. The sample has over 85,000 distinct CDR3 sequences; approximately 6% are singletons. In this sample, this clonotype turned up many times. Antigen specificity is unknown. This CDR3 is built from 15 residues. Trimming cost V 2 bases and J 5 bases, with 13 bases left between them. In germline, CDR1 is KGHSH, CDR2 LQKENI. Study-level points and caveats: Reported findings indicate that, about two months after transplant, alpha-beta T cells came from several hundred expanded clones, which were derived from non-depleted graft cells. One year after transplant, T-cell counts and diversity came mostly from newly produced T cells. Surviving recipient T cells and thymic progenitors accounted for the high day-60 TCRbeta diversity observed in some patients.

The sample here was PBMCs, mostly from graft donor cells, taken 60 days after TCRalphabeta/CD19-depleted stem cell transplant. This receptor was identified in a female patient between 2 and 15 years old who had a stem cell transplant for Fanconi anemia, so the T cells may come from the graft donor. This sequence joins TRBV18 and TRBJ2-1, with D possibly matching TRBD1 (6 bases). The CDR3 DNA sequence: TGTGCCAGCTCACCATACCCTAGGGGGAACAATGAGCAGTTCTTC. Its protein is CASSPYPRGNNEQFF.